This entry is about one TCR beta chain. Its matching antigen is unknown. From germline, CDR1 is SEHNR and CDR2 FQNEAQ (reference sequence). CDR3 size: 14 residues. Between the trimmed V and J ends, which lost 1 base and 5 bases, there was a span of 8 bases. PCR amplification relied on 60 Vbeta primers (plus 13 Jbeta primers). Sequencing used immunoSEQ multiplex PCR; TCRdb keeps in-frame clones, though not all of them. The sample shows around 91,000 clones, approximately 86% of them seen only once. This sample stems from a study of cytomegalovirus exposure and HLA in healthy donors. Study-level points and caveats: Reported findings show TCR beta sequences accurately forecast HLA-A and HLA-B alleles in most subjects. Previously analyzed data showed that most TCR beta V segments were productive at a frequency of about 87% or about 30%. Generally TCR sequences proved uncommon, though certain public TCRs appeared in numerous donors.

While unrecorded immune exposures were likely, the donors were nominally healthy when sampled. Sequenced: PBMCs. This chain uses TRBV7-9 with TRBJ2-2, with D perhaps TRBD1 (5 bases). This clonotype was sampled from a man younger than 45 in good health and CMV-seropositive. The CDR3 spells CASSLGAGTGELFF. CDR3 DNA: TGTGCCAGCAGCTTAGGGGCAGGGACCGGGGAGCTGTTTTTT.